The T cell receptor (beta chain) described here comes from a study of shared clonotypes between healthy human individuals. The data were produced by immunoSEQ multiplex PCR, yet TCRdb's version contains in-frame clones alone and is incomplete. The sample lists some 2 million clones, about 94% occurring once. CD45RO-negative cells were positively selected for CCR7, leaving out terminally differentiated effector memory CD45RA+ cells. Participating donors were healthy, HIV-negative adults free of recent acute infections or vaccinations. Trimming cost V 1 base and J 6 bases; bases outside gene matches: 4. Germline V gene lookup returns CDR1 MNHEY and CDR2 SVGAGI. The CDR3 is 14 amino acids.

The chain combines TRBV6-5 with TRBJ1-2; 8 positions agree with TRBD1. The sequence came from a man between 18 and 35 years old in good health. Sequencing input: naive CD8+ T cells sorted from blood. The CDR3, as DNA: TGTGCCAGCAGTTACTATACAGGGGGGGATGGCTACACCTTC. It translates to CASSYYTGGDGYTF.